A single sample gave rise to the 20 T cell receptor beta chains below, sequenced in a study of cytomegalovirus exposure and HLA in healthy donors. 13 Jbeta primers and 60 Vbeta primers were used for the PCR. Only in-frame clones appear in the TCRdb table, and some are missing; sequencing was by immunoSEQ multiplex PCR. Here the sample spans about 130,000 clones, around 79% being singletons. Sequenced input: PBMCs. The receptors originated from a woman in her thirties or forties in good health and CMV-seropositive.

The table lists this clone with a few counts. The V and J genes are TRBV7-9 and TRBJ2-2; D is unclear. The length of the CDR3 is 16 residues. Trimming stripped 5 bases from V and 4 bases from J, with 17 bases between. Germline V gene sequence: CDR1 SEHNR, CDR2 FQNEAQ (reference sequence). As DNA, the CDR3 is TGTGCCAGCAGCCGTAAAGCCTATGACTCCACCGGGGAGCTGTTTTTT. Encoded protein: CASSRKAYDSTGELFF. The complete variable domain, with remaining parts taken from reference TRBV7-9 and TRBJ2-2, reads DTGVSQNPRHKITKRGQNVTFRCDPISEHNRLYWYRQTLGQGPEFLTYFQNEAQLEKSRLLSDRFSAERPKGSFSTLEIQRTEQGDSAMYLCASSRKAYDSTGELFFGEGSRLTVL.

The V and J genes are TRBV2 and TRBJ2-7; TRBD1 is a possible D gene (5 bases). The CDR3 runs to 13 residues. Trimming removed 6 bases from V and 2 bases from J, with 11 bases in between. CDR1 is SNHLY and CDR2 is FYNNEI in the germline V gene. The CDR3 region is CASSQGPTYEQYF. The CDR3 nucleotides read TGTGCCAGCAGCCAGGGCCCTACCTACGAGCAGTACTTC.

This chain links TRBV29-1 with TRBJ1-1; 9 bases map to TRBD1. The ends lost 7 bases at V and 3 bases at J; junction bases unmatched: 6. The CDR3 is 13 residues long. CDR1 and CDR2 from the germline V gene are SQVTM and ANQGSEA. The CDR3 reads CSGTGGRDTEAFF. The CDR3 DNA sequence: TGCAGCGGAACAGGGGGCCGGGACACTGAAGCTTTCTTT.

The rearrangement uses TRBV4-1 and TRBJ1-2, with D possibly TRBD1 on 5 matching bases. The CDR3 consists of 14 residues. Germline CDR1 and CDR2: MGHRA and YSYEKL. V shed 3 bases and J shed 4 bases, with 12 bases lying between them. DNA for the CDR3: TGCGCCAGCAGCCAGCTAACAGGTGTCTATGGCTACACCTTC. Translated: CASSQLTGVYGYTF.

The rearrangement links TRBV6-1 to TRBJ1-3; TRBD1 matches at 8 bases. The CDR3 is made up of 16 amino acids. Germline CDR1 and CDR2: MNHNS and SASEGT. J gave up 3 bases and V 2 bases, and 6 bases lay outside the gene matches. CDR3 nucleotides: TGTGCCAGCAGTGAATCAGGGGGCATAATTGGAAACACCATATATTTT. It translates to CASSESGGIIGNTIYF.

Note on this clone: Other nucleotide sequences in the sample specify the same CDR3. V and J are TRBV7-2 and TRBJ2-1; no definite D call. The CDR3 has 11 residues. Trimming pared 3 bases from V and 7 bases from J, leaving 4 bases between. Looked up from germline, CDR1 is SGHTA and CDR2 is FQGNSA. CDR3 region: CASSFLNEQFF. The CDR3 nucleotides are TGTGCCAGCAGCTTTTTAAATGAGCAGTTCTTC.

For the CDR3, the DNA is TGTGCCAGCAGCTCCCTCCGGGACACTCCTCAATTGGAGCATGGCTACACCTTC. Protein product: CASSSLRDTPQLEHGYTF. The chain employs TRBV11-2 and TRBJ1-2; D is possibly TRBD1 (6 bases). Germline lookup yields CDR1 SGHAT and CDR2 FQNNGV. The CDR3 has 18 amino acids. Between the trimmed V and J ends, which lost 4 bases and 6 bases, there was a span of 27 bases.

The chain employs TRBV9 and TRBJ1-3; D call uncertain. The V gene's germline CDR1 is SGDLS and CDR2 YYNGEE. The CDR3 contains 11 residues. V lost 3 bases and J lost 8, with 6 bases in between. CDR3 nucleotides: TGTGCCAGCAGCGCCCTAGACACCATATATTTT. Its protein is CASSALDTIYF.

The chain is built from TRBV14 and TRBJ2-1, with 14 bases that match TRBD2. Trimming cost V 1 base and J 5 bases; bases outside gene matches: 7. The germline V gene encodes CDR1 SGHDN and CDR2 FVKESK. The CDR3 has 18 residues. The CDR3 nucleotides are TGTGCCAGCAGCCAAGGACTAGCGGGAGGGCCCTTCGACAATGAGCAGTTCTTC. Its translation: CASSQGLAGGPFDNEQFF.

The chain links TRBV5-1 to TRBJ2-1; tentatively, D is TRBD2 (6 bases). V was cut by 5 bases and J by 10 bases, with 19 bases left in between. The CDR3 sequence is 14 residues long. Germline V gene sequence: CDR1 SGHRS, CDR2 YFSETQ. CDR3 loop: CASRFAGRGSEQFF. The CDR3 DNA sequence: TGCGCCAGCAGATTCGCGGGCCGGGGGTCGGAGCAGTTCTTC.

The gene calls are TRBV6-4 and TRBJ1-2; 8 positions agree with TRBD1. Per the germline V gene, CDR1 is MRHNA and CDR2 is SNTAGT. The CDR3 runs 13 residues. V lost 8 bases to trimming and J lost 4 bases; unmatched junction nucleotides: 6. CDR3 nucleotides: TGTGCCAGCGCAGGGGGCCTCGGCTATGGCTACACCTTC. It is translated as CASAGGLGYGYTF.

V gene TRBV6-6 combines with J gene TRBJ1-2; D is undetermined. Trimming shortened V by 4 bases and J by 0 bases, and 6 bases separated the two germline ends. Germline CDR1 and CDR2: MNHNY and SVGAGI (reference sequence). The CDR3 has 13 residues. The CDR3 here is CASSLTSNYGYTF. The CDR3 DNA reads TGTGCCAGCAGTTTGACATCTAACTATGGCTACACCTTC.

This rearrangement joins TRBV6-5 to TRBJ2-1; TRBD2 matches at 15 bases. The CDR3 runs 15 residues. V trimming: 5 bases; J trimming: 7 bases; junction bases outside the gene matches: 3. The germline V gene encodes CDR1 MNHEY and CDR2 SVGAGI. In DNA form, the CDR3 reads TGTGCCAGCAGTCCCGGGACTAGCGGGGGGAATGAGCAGTTCTTC. Amino acids: CASSPGTSGGNEQFF.

A few counts support this clone. The chain employs TRBV28 and TRBJ1-4; D remains ambiguous. The ends were cut back, 3 bases at V and 4 bases at J, with 9 bases in the middle. Germline V gene lookup returns CDR1 MDHEN and CDR2 SYDVKM. The CDR3 totals 14 residues. CDR3 sequence (DNA): TGTGCCAGCAGTTTGGTCTCAGTTAATGAAAAACTGTTTTTT. This sequence encodes CASSLVSVNEKLFF.

This clone was seen only once. V and J are TRBV28 and TRBJ1-2, with TRBD1 matching 7 bases. V lost 6 bases to trimming and J lost 0 bases; unmatched junction nucleotides: 7. The CDR3 totals 15 residues. CDR1 MDHEN and CDR2 SYDVKM come from the germline V gene. The CDR3 DNA sequence: TGTGCCAGCAGCCCGACAGGGAGAGCTAACTATGGCTACACCTTC. Protein product: CASSPTGRANYGYTF.

Only a few counts were recorded for this clone. For the CDR3, the DNA is TGCAGCGTTGAAGATCTTCAAGGGGGCTCGGACATTCAGTACTTC. Its translation: CSVEDLQGGSDIQYF. The chain links TRBV29-1 to TRBJ2-4; 7 bases line up with TRBD1. The J segment lost 8 bases and the V segment lost 0 bases, leaving 10 bases of the junction unmatched. Germline values: CDR1 SQVTM, CDR2 ANQGSEA. The CDR3 totals 15 residues.

A single count supports this clone. The V call is TRBV5-6, the J call TRBJ1-1; TRBD1 agrees at 8 bases. The CDR3 contains 15 residues. Germline-derived CDR1 and CDR2 are SGHDT and YYEEEE. J was trimmed by 1 base and V by 4 bases; bases with no gene match: 6. This CDR3 is CASSPRTGSNTEAFF. The CDR3 nucleotides read TGTGCCAGCAGCCCTCGGACAGGGTCGAACACTGAAGCTTTCTTT.

The genes are TRBV7-8 and TRBJ1-1; D is ambiguous. The CDR3 consists of 14 residues. Looked up from germline, CDR1 is SGHVS and CDR2 is FQNEAQ. The V and J ends lost 0 bases and 4 bases respectively, with 9 bases between them. The CDR3 sequence is CASSLAGKFTEAFF. The CDR3 DNA reads as TGTGCCAGCAGCTTAGCCGGGAAATTCACTGAAGCTTTCTTT.

The rearrangement links TRBV28 to TRBJ1-2, with D perhaps matching TRBD1 (5 bases). Trimming shortened V by 3 bases and J by 1 base, and 6 bases separated the two germline ends. Germline V CDR1 and CDR2: MDHEN, SYDVKM. The CDR3 is 13 residues long. Here the CDR3 reads CASSFRVNYGYTF. The CDR3 DNA is TGTGCCAGCAGTTTCAGGGTTAACTATGGCTACACCTTC.

V is TRBV6-5 and J is TRBJ2-3; D is possibly TRBD1 (6 bases). The germline V gene encodes CDR1 MNHEY and CDR2 SVGAGI. V was clipped by 7 bases and J by 4 bases, with 12 bases between them. The CDR3 runs to 13 residues. The CDR3 loop reads CASNQGIADTQYF. The CDR3 DNA is TGTGCCAGCAACCAGGGGATTGCAGATACGCAGTATTTT.